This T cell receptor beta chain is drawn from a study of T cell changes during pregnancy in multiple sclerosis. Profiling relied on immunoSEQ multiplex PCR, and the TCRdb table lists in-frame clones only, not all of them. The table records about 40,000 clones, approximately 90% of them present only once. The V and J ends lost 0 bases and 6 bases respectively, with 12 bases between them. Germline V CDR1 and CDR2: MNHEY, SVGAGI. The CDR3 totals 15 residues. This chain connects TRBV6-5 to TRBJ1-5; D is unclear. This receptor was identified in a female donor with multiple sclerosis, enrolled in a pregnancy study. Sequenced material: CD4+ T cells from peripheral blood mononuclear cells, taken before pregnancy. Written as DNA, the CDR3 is TGTGCCAGCAGTTACTCGTCGGGTACGGGTCAGCCCCAGCATTTT. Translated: CASSYSSGTGQPQHF.